This T cell receptor beta chain was found in a study of control samples from healthy donors and cancer patients. This CDR3 is 16 amino acids long. Using immunoSEQ multiplex PCR, the repertoire was profiled, and TCRdb retains in-frame clones only, with some absent. The repertoire holds about 140,000 clones, with around 90% as singletons. The origin of this receptor is a man aged 30 to 45 in good health. The chain uses TRBV21-1 and TRBJ1-5. TRBV21-1 is noted as a pseudogene. Sequences were obtained from blood. The CDR3: CASSKDVGESNQPQHF. The CDR3 coding sequence is TGTGCCAGCAGCAAAGATGTGGGGGAGAGCAATCAGCCCCAGCATTTT.